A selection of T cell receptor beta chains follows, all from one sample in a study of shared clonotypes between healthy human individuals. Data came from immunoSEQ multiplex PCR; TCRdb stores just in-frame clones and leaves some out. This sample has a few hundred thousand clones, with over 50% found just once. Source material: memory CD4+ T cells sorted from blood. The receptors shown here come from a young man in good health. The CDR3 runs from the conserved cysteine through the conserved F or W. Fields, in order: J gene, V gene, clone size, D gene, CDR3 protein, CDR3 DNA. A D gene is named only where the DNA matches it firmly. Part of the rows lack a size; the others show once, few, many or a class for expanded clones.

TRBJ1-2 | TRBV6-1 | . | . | CASRFPGQFYGYTF | TGTGCCAGCAGGTTCCCCGGACAGTTCTATGGCTACACCTTC
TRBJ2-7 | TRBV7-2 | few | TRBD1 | CASTPGGTSYEQYF | TGTGCCAGCACCCCAGGGGGAACCTCCTACGAGCAGTACTTC
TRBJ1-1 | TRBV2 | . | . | CASSEREGTEAFF | TGTGCCAGCAGTGAGAGGGAGGGCACTGAAGCTTTCTTT
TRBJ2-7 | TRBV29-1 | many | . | CSVRSPPSYEQYF | TGCAGCGTCCGTTCCCCCCCTTCCTACGAGCAGTACTTC
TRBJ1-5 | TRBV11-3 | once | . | CASSLAAQPQHF | TGTGCCAGCAGCTTAGCAGCTCAGCCCCAGCATTTT
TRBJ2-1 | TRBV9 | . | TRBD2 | CASSVKPGGEQFF | TGTGCCAGCAGCGTTAAGCCGGGGGGTGAGCAGTTCTTC
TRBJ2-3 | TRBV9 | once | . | CASSVRGATDTQYF | TGTGCCAGCAGCGTTCGGGGGGCAACAGATACGCAGTATTTT
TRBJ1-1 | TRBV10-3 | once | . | CAISMANTEAFF | TGTGCCATCAGTATGGCGAACACTGAAGCTTTCTTT
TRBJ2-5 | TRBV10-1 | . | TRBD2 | CASSQTRGLAGLQYF | TGCGCCAGCAGCCAAACCCGGGGACTAGCGGGGCTCCAGTACTTC
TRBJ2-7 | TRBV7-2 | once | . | CASSREGSRYEQYF | TGTGCCAGCAGCCGAGAAGGTAGCAGGTACGAGCAGTACTTC
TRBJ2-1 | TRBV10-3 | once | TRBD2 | CAISRTSGSGDNEQFF | TGTGCCATCAGCCGGACTAGCGGGAGTGGGGACAATGAGCAGTTCTTC
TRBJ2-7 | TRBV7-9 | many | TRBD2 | CASSLLAGGPGEQYF | TGTGCCAGCAGCCTACTAGCGGGAGGGCCGGGCGAGCAGTACTTC
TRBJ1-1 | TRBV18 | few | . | CASSPVSDPGGAFF | TGTGCCAGCTCACCTGTATCTGACCCGGGAGGAGCTTTCTTT
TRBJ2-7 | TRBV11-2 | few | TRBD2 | CASRLSGSSYEQYF | TGTGCCAGCAGGCTAAGCGGGAGTTCCTACGAGCAGTACTTC
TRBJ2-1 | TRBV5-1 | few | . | CASSLEWNEQFF | TGCGCCAGCAGCTTGGAGTGGAATGAGCAGTTCTTC
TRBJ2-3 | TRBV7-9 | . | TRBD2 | CASSMTSGRRGTDTQYF | TGTGCCAGCAGCATGACTAGCGGGAGAAGAGGCACAGATACGCAGTATTTT
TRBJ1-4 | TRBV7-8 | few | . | CASSLETTNEKLFF | TGTGCCAGCAGCTTAGAAACAACTAATGAAAAACTGTTTTTT
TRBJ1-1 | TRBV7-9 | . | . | CASSRRGGAGTEAFF | TGTGCCAGCAGCCGAAGGGGGGGCGCGGGCACTGAAGCTTTCTTT
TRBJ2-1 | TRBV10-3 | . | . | CAISPNNEQFF | TGTGCCATCAGTCCAAACAATGAGCAGTTCTTC
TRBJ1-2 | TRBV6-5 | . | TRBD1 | CASSTGGHGYTF | TGTGCCAGCTCGACAGGGGGCCATGGCTACACCTTC
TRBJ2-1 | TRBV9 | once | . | CASTQGPYNEQFF | TGTGCCAGCACCCAGGGCCCTTACAATGAGCAGTTCTTC
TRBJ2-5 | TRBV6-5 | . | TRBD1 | CASSYGTGEWETQYF | TGTGCCAGCAGTTACGGGACAGGCGAGTGGGAGACCCAGTACTTC
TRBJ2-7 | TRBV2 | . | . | CASGQLSYEQYF | TGTGCCAGTGGACAGCTTTCCTACGAGCAGTACTTC
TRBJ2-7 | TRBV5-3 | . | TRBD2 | CARTDRLAGEFEQYF | TGTGCCAGAACTGATCGGCTAGCGGGAGAGTTCGAGCAGTACTTC
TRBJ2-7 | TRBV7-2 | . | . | CASSLVGYEQYF | TGTGCCAGCAGCTTGGTCGGGTACGAGCAGTACTTC
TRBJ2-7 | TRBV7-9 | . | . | CASSLDVGAAHDEQYF | TGTGCCAGCAGCTTAGACGTCGGGGCCGCTCACGACGAGCAGTACTTC
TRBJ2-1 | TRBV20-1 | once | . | CSAREGWGQFF | TGCAGTGCTAGAGAGGGGTGGGGGCAGTTCTTC
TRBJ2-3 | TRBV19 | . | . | CASSTLGGTDTQYF | TGTGCCAGTAGTACTCTAGGGGGCACAGATACGCAGTATTTT
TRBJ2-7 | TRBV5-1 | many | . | CASSLSPSLSYEQYF | TGCGCCAGCAGCTTGTCCCCTTCCCTCTCCTACGAGCAGTACTTC
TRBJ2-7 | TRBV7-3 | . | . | CASSPRGSTYEQYF | TGTGCCAGCAGCCCTCGGGGCTCCACCTACGAGCAGTACTTC
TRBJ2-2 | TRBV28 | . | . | CASRPSGRNTGELFF | TGTGCCAGCAGGCCCTCAGGGAGGAACACCGGGGAGCTGTTTTTT
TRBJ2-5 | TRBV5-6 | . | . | CASSLFGSSKPKTQYF | TGTGCCAGCAGCTTGTTCGGCTCAAGTAAACCGAAGACCCAGTACTTC
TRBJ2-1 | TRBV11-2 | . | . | CASSYSAAYNEQFF | TGTGCCAGCAGCTACTCTGCTGCCTACAATGAGCAGTTCTTC
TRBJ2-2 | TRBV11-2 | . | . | CASSLEGTNTGELFF | TGTGCCAGCAGCTTAGAGGGGACGAACACCGGGGAGCTGTTTTTT
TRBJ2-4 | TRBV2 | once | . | CASRDDLGIQYF | TGTGCCAGCAGAGACGACTTGGGCATTCAGTACTTC
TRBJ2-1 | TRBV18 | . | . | CASSPRSAVGSYNEQFF | TGTGCCAGCTCACCACGTAGCGCCGTCGGCTCCTACAATGAGCAGTTCTTC
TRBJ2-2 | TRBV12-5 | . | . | CASGLATAPQATGELFF | TGTGCTAGTGGTTTGGCCACAGCGCCCCAGGCCACCGGGGAGCTGTTTTTT
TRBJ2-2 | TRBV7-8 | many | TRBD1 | CASSLKTGGANTGELFF | TGTGCCAGCAGCCTTAAGACAGGGGGCGCGAACACCGGGGAGCTGTTTTTT
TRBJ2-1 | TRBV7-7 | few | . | CASSLTFGRGGNEQFF | TGTGCTAGCAGCCTTACTTTTGGGAGAGGGGGGAATGAGCAGTTCTTC
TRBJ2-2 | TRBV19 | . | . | CASTPQTGVWTGELFF | TGTGCCAGTACCCCACAGACAGGTGTTTGGACCGGGGAGCTGTTTTTT
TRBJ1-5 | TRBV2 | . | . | CASREDRYQPQHF | TGTGCCAGCAGGGAGGACAGATATCAGCCCCAGCATTTT
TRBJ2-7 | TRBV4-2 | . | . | CASSQDRGGPEQYF | TGTGCCAGCAGCCAAGATCGTGGGGGGCCCGAGCAGTACTTC
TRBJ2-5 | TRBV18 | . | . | CASSPPRETQYF | TGTGCCAGCTCACCACCGAGGGAGACCCAGTACTTC
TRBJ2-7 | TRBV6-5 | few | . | CASSYGGASAFEQYF | TGTGCCAGCAGTTACGGTGGGGCTTCCGCTTTCGAGCAGTACTTC
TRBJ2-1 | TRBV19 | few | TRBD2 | CASSMGLGEDEQFF | TGTGCCAGTAGTATGGGACTAGGTGAGGATGAGCAGTTCTTC
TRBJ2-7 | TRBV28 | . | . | CASRETGDTYEQYF | TGTGCCAGCAGGGAGACAGGCGACACCTACGAGCAGTACTTC
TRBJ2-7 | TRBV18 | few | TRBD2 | CASSRAASGTYEQYF | TGTGCCAGCTCACGTGCGGCTAGCGGGACCTACGAGCAGTACTTC
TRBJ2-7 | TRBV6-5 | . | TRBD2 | CASRLTGTSGSSTYF | TGTGCCAGCAGGTTGACCGGGACTAGCGGGAGCAGTACGTACTTC
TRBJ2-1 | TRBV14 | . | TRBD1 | CASSFLGTGAYNEQFF | TGTGCCAGCAGCTTTCTTGGGACAGGGGCCTACAATGAGCAGTTCTTC
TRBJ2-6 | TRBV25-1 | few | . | CASSLTRTYSGANVLTF | TGTGCCAGCAGCTTGACAAGGACGTACTCTGGGGCCAACGTCCTGACTTTC
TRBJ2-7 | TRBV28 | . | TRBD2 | CASSSRGVGYEQYF | TGTGCCAGCAGTTCTCGGGGGGTTGGGTACGAGCAGTACTTC
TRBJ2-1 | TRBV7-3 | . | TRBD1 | CASSRPRTGAIGGNEQFF | TGTGCCAGCAGTCGACCAAGGACAGGGGCAATAGGAGGGAATGAGCAGTTCTTC
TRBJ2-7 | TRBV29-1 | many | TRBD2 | CSVLGLAGLYEQYF | TGCAGCGTCCTCGGGCTAGCGGGTCTCTACGAGCAGTACTTC
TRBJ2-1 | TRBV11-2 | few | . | CASSLRSMGTMEQFF | TGTGCCAGCAGCTTAAGATCAATGGGGACAATGGAGCAGTTCTTC
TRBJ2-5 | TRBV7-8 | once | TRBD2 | CASSPWTSGDQETQYF | TGTGCCAGCAGCCCCTGGACTAGCGGGGACCAAGAGACCCAGTACTTC
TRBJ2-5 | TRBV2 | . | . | CASKYATNQETQYF | TGTGCCAGCAAGTACGCCACCAACCAAGAGACCCAGTACTTC
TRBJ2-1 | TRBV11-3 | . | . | CASSLGGGASYNEQFF | TGTGCCAGCAGCTTAGGGGGCGGGGCCTCCTACAATGAGCAGTTCTTC
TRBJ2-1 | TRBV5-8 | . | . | CASSWFGGEQFF | TGTGCCAGCAGCTGGTTCGGAGGTGAGCAGTTCTTC
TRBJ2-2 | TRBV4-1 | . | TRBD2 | CASSQDRGLAGGPNTGELFF | TGCGCCAGCAGCCAAGATCGGGGACTAGCGGGAGGCCCGAACACCGGGGAGCTGTTTTTT